This T cell receptor beta chain derives from a study of cytomegalovirus exposure and HLA in healthy donors. The overall study: The roughly 120 validation repertoires, a later analysis reported, used the same platform as the roughly 730 repertoires from the first cohort.

Germline lookup yields CDR1 LGHNA and CDR2 YSLEER. Trimming took 5 bases from V and 4 from J; bases not matched to a gene: 7. The CDR3 extends over 15 amino acids. Separate from the approximately 700-subject first cohort was the roughly 120-subject validation cohort, to which the donors belonged. As to this clone: Its target is not known.

TCRdb keeps only in-frame clones here, not all; method: immunoSEQ multiplex PCR. The sample contains 330,000 or so clones, 86% of which appear only once. Findings and limits, study-wide: Researchers counted around 160 TCR beta chains as cytomegalovirus-associated.

This sequence originates from a woman between 18 and 30 years old in good health and CMV-seronegative. This chain connects TRBV4-3 to TRBJ2-1; 8 positions agree with TRBD2. Sequencing was performed on PBMCs. The CDR3, as DNA: TGCGCCAGCAGCAACATAGCGGGACAATACAATGAGCAGTTCTTC. It yields the protein CASSNIAGQYNEQFF.